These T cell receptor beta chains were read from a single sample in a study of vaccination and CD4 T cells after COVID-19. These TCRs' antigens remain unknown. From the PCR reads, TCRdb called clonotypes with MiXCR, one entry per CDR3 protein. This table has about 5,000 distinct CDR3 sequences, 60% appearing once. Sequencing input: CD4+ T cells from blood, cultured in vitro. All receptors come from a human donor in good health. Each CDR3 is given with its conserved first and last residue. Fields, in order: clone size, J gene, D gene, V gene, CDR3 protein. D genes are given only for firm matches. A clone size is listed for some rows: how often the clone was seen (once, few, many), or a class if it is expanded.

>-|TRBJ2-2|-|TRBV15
CATSRDLGVGTGELFF
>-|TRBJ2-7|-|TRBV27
CASSLRTGISYEQYF
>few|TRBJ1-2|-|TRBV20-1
CSEKTGPYGYTF
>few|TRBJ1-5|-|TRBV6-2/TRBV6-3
CASSYSISVSNQPQHF
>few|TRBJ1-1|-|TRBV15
CATSRDPNTEAFF
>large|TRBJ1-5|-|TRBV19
CASRGLGMTSGPQHF
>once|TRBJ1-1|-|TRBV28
CASSTPGTEAFF
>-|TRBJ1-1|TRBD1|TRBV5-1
CASSPGGARNTEAFF
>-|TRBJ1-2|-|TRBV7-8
CASSLGVNYGYTF
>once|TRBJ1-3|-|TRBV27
CASRGGDTIYF
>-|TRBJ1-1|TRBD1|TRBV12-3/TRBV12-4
CASIMDRLDTEAFF
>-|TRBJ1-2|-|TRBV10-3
CAISETGDRGYTF
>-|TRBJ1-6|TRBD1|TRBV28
CASSRRGFAPLHF
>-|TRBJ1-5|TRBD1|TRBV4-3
CASSQDRGNQPQHF
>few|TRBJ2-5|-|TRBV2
CASSEQVVETQYF
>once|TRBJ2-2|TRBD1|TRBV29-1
CSAQGQGFTGELFF
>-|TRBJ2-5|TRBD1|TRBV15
CATSRDDRGGETQYF
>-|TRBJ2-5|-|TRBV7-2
CASSPRLERQTQYF
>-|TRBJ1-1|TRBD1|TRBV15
CATSRGTGKNTEAFF
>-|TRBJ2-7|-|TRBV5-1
CASSFRLEGGAVYEQYF
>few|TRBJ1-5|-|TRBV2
CASSGRISNQPQHF
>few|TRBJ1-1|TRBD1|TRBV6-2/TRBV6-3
CASSPLDRGRSEAFF
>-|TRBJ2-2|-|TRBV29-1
CSMTVSGELFF
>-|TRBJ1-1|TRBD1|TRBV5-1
CASSGQTGTGATAFF
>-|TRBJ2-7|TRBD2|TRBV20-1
CSAKNGGGASYEQYF
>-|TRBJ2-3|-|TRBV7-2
CASSSLRDTQYF
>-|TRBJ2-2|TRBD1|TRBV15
CATSNRQGSVPGELFF
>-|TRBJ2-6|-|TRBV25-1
CASSSLSGANVLTF
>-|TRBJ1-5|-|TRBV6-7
CASSYSGRGNQPQHF
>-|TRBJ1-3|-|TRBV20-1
CSARPGAGGNTIYF
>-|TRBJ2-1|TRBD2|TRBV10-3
CAISAPSGFSYNEQFF
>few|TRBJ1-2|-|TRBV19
CASSIRETLNYGYTF
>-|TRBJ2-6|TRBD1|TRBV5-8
CASSGGQGGNVLTF
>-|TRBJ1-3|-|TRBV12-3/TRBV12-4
CASETGRGAGNTIYF
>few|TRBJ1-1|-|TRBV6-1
CASSRSLNTEAFF
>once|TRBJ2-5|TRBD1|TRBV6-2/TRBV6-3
CASSYAGQGQETQYF
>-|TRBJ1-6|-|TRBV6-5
CASSYSKTGVGENSPLHF
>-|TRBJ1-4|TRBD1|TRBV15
CATSRDRQGSNEKLFF